This T cell receptor beta chain stems from a study of blood T cell repertoires in COVID-19. Study overall: Researchers got acute and convalescent COVID-19 samples from the United States, Italy and Spain.

Original methodology: Researchers report that nucleated cell counts were estimated from reference gene primer amplification. TCRdb keeps only in-frame clones here, not all; method: immunoSEQ multiplex PCR. V and J calls and clone size are as listed in that table; D and trimming were resolved from the DNA. Counted here are about 270,000 clones, 88% occurring once; the ten biggest clones make up under 3.5%. Donors were grouped by their self-reported clinical history. Recovered Cohort 3 donors showed two negative PCRs, clearance, or symptom resolution. In germline, CDR1 is MDHEN, CDR2 SYDVKM. V lost 4 bases, J lost 4 bases, and 13 bases lay in between. The CDR3 has 15 residues.

Sample: PBMCs or T cells enriched from blood (not recorded which). The TCR was taken from a woman aged 50 to 65 who had recovered from COVID-19. This chain links TRBV28 with TRBJ2-2; D gene uncertain. CDR3 amino acids: CASSSTILFTGELFF. The DNA for the CDR3 is TGTGCCAGCAGTTCAACCATTCTATTCACCGGGGAGCTGTTTTTT.